A selection of T cell receptor beta chains follows, all from one sample in a study of T cell responses to AZD1222 COVID-19 vaccine. Profiling relied on immunoSEQ multiplex PCR, and the TCRdb table lists in-frame clones only, not all of them. Here the sample spans about 120,000 clones, approximately 89% being singletons. Source: peripheral blood, taken on day 0 of AZD1222 vaccination. The receptors originated from an adult in good health. Both conserved end residues are part of each CDR3. D genes are given only for firm matches. Size is stated for part of the rows, as once, few or many counts, or as a class when the clone is expanded.

d_gene	abundance	v_gene	j_gene	CDR3nt	CDR3aa
.	.	TRBV3-1/TRBV3-2	TRBJ1-5	TGTGCCAGCAGCCAACGAGATGACCGGCCCCAGCATTTT	CASSQRDDRPQHF
.	.	TRBV28	TRBJ1-1	TGTGCCAGCCAGGGAGGCTCTCCTCAGACTTTCTTT	CASQGGSPQTFF
TRBD2	.	TRBV27	TRBJ2-7	TGTGCCAGCAGTTTGTCTAGCGGGGGCCGCGCCTACGAGCAGTACTTC	CASSLSSGGRAYEQYF
.	.	TRBV7-6	TRBJ2-3	TGTGCCAGCAGCTTAGCGGCAGGAAGTACAGATACGCAGTATTTT	CASSLAAGSTDTQYF
TRBD1	.	TRBV6-4	TRBJ1-3	TGTGCCAGCAGTCGGGGCCTTACAGGGGCCTTCTCTGGAAACACCATATATTTT	CASSRGLTGAFSGNTIYF
.	.	TRBV6-5	TRBJ1-3	TGTGCCAGCAGTTCCGGGGGCGCTTCTGGAAACACCATATATTTT	CASSSGGASGNTIYF
.	.	TRBV4-2	TRBJ2-1	TGTGCCAGCAGCCAAGATCGCTCAACGTCTGAGCAGTTCTTC	CASSQDRSTSEQFF
.	.	TRBV3-1/TRBV3-2	TRBJ2-7	TGTGCCAGCAGCCATCGCTCCTCGGCCGAGCAGTACTTC	CASSHRSSAEQYF
.	.	TRBV13	TRBJ1-1	TGTGCCAGCAGCGCGACAGAGACTGAGATAGGGAAGAACACTGAAGCTTTCTTT	CASSATETEIGKNTEAFF
TRBD1	once	TRBV4-1	TRBJ2-7	TGCGCCAGCAGCCAGCAACAGGGGCTCGAGCAGTACTTC	CASSQQQGLEQYF
.	once	TRBV19	TRBJ1-6	TGTGCCAGTAGCAGAGGGCATAATTCACCCCTCCACTTT	CASSRGHNSPLHF
.	.	TRBV28	TRBJ1-2	TGTGCCAGCAGCTCTGGAGGGAGGGGGGTGGAGGGCTACACCTTC	CASSSGGRGVEGYTF
.	.	TRBV7-3	TRBJ1-2	TGTGCCAGCACCCTGGACCCGGAGCCCGGCTACACCTTC	CASTLDPEPGYTF
.	.	TRBV10-3	TRBJ2-2	TGTGCCATCGGGGGGGGCCCCACCGGGGAGCTGTTTTTT	CAIGGGPTGELFF
.	few	TRBV7-2	TRBJ2-7	TGTGCCAGCAGCTTAGGTGTGGGGCGGCCTATTAACTACGAGCAGTACTTC	CASSLGVGRPINYEQYF
.	.	TRBV15	TRBJ1-1	TGTGCCACCAGCAGAGTTGGATTCAACACTGAAGCTTTCTTT	CATSRVGFNTEAFF
.	.	TRBV7-9	TRBJ1-2	TGTGCCAGCACCTTGTCCCCCAACATGGGGGGCTTGAGTACCTTC	CASTLSPNMGGLSTF
.	.	TRBV30	TRBJ1-6	TGTGCCTGGAGTGAGCGTGGGCGGAATTCACCCCTCCACTTT	CAWSERGRNSPLHF
TRBD1	.	TRBV19	TRBJ2-1	TGTGCCAGTAGTCCCGGACAGGGAGCCTACAATGAGCAGTTCTTC	CASSPGQGAYNEQFF
.	.	TRBV11-2	TRBJ2-2	TGTGCCAGCAGCTATGGGCGGGGACCCTGGCAGGCCGGGGAGCTGTTTTTT	CASSYGRGPWQAGELFF
.	.	TRBV18	TRBJ2-7	TGTGCCAGCTCACCCCTACCTCGGACAGAGAACTACGAGCAGTACTTC	CASSPLPRTENYEQYF
.	once	TRBV25-1	TRBJ2-2	TGTGCCAGCAGTGAATTTAGGACCGGGGAGCTGTTTTTT	CASSEFRTGELFF
.	.	TRBV2	TRBJ2-2	TGTGCCAGCAGACGGCAGGGAGCCGGGGAGCTGTTTTTT	CASRRQGAGELFF
TRBD1	.	TRBV7-2	TRBJ2-7	TGTGCCAGCAGGAAGACAGGGGGCCTTAACTACGAGCAGTACTTC	CASRKTGGLNYEQYF
TRBD2	.	TRBV7-9	TRBJ2-1	TGTGCCAGCAGCTTAGTAGGCGGGAGGGATAATGAGCAGTTCTTC	CASSLVGGRDNEQFF
.	.	TRBV12-3/TRBV12-4	TRBJ2-7	TGTGCCAGCAGTTTTGGGTCACACGAGCAGTACTTC	CASSFGSHEQYF
.	few	TRBV5-1	TRBJ1-1	TGCGCCAGCAGCCCCGCGGGACGGCCCCTGAACACTGAAGCTTTCTTT	CASSPAGRPLNTEAFF
TRBD1	.	TRBV7-9	TRBJ2-1	TGTGCCAGCAGCCTGACAGGGGTCCCCTACAATGAGCAGTTCTTC	CASSLTGVPYNEQFF
TRBD1	.	TRBV28	TRBJ1-2	TGTGCCAGCAGCTTACTGGGACAGACCTATGGCTACACCTTC	CASSLLGQTYGYTF